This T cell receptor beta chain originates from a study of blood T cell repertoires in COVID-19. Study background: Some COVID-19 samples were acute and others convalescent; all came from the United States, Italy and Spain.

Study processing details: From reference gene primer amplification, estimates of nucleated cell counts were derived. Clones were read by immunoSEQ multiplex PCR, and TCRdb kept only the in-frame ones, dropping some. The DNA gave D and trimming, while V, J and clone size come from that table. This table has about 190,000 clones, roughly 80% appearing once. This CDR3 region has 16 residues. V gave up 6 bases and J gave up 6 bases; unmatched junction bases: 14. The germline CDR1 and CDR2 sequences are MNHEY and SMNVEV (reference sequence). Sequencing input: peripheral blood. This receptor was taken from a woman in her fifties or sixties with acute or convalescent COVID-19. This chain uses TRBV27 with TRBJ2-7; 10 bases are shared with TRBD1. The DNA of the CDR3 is TGTGCCAGCAGCCCAAGGCATCGGGACAGGGGTTCCGAGCAGTACTTC. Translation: CASSPRHRDRGSEQYF.